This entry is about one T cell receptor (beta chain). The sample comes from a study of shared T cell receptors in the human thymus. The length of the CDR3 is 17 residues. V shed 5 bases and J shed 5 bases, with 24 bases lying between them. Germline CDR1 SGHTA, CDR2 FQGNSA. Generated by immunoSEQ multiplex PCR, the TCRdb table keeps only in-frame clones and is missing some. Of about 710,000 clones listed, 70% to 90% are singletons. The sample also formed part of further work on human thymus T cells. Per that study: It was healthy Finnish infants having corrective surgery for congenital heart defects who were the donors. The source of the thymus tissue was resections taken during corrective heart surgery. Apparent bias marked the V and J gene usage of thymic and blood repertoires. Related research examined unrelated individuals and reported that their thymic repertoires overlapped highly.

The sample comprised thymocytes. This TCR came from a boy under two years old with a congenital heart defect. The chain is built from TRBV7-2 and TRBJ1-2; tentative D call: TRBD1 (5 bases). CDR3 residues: CASSQPAGPWARYGYTF. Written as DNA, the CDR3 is TGTGCCAGCAGCCAGCCTGCGGGGCCATGGGCGAGGTATGGCTACACCTTC.